This entry concerns a single T cell receptor (beta chain). Its antigen remains unidentified. The sample comes from a study of T cell repertoires in cytomegalovirus infection. Study-wide findings and caveats: The ex vivo response was dominated by HLA-C-restricted CMV-specific TCR beta clonotypes. Pooled public TCR beta family frequency picked out CMV carriers with the relevant HLA.

TCRdb recomputed calls from the reads with MiXCR, one row per CDR3 protein. The sample yields approximately 140,000 distinct CDR3 sequences, 24% seen once. This CDR3 region has 17 residues. Germline-derived CDR1 and CDR2 are SGHAT and FQNNGV. V gave up 4 bases and J gave up 7 bases; unmatched junction bases: 12. The rearrangement joins TRBV11-2 to TRBJ2-3; 12 nucleotides agree with TRBD2. The receptor comes from a human donor in good health (CMV status not recorded). Some clones in this sample may be carry-over from other donors' samples. Sequencing used PBMCs, sequenced either directly or after in vitro stimulation (not recorded which). This CDR3 is CASSSNLAGGGRNTQYF. In DNA, the CDR3 is TGTGCCAGCAGCTCAAACCTAGCGGGGGGGGGACGAAATACGCAGTATTTT.